This TCR beta chain was sequenced in a study of T cells after yellow fever vaccination. TCRdb passed the 5' RACE reads through MiXCR, listing each CDR3 protein once. The sample includes fewer than 500,000 distinct CDR3 sequences, under 20% seen only once; the top ten take roughly a sixth. Germline V gives CDR1 LGHDT, CDR2 YNNKEL (reference sequence). This CDR3 has 19 amino acids. V lost 3 bases to trimming and J lost 6 bases, with 26 bases between them. The sequence came from a young man who received the YFV17D yellow fever vaccine. The source material was PBMCs, sampled before the yellow fever booster vaccination. The genes are TRBV3-1 and TRBJ2-2, with D perhaps being TRBD1 or TRBD2 (5 bases each). The CDR3 is CASSHLAGDPVPAPGELFF. The CDR3 DNA reads TGTGCCAGCAGCCACCTCGCTGGGGACCCCGTTCCGGCCCCCGGGGAGCTGTTTTTT.